The subject of this entry is one TCR beta chain. This clonotype was counted at least ten times. No cognate antigen has been identified for it. No base quality values were provided; no much bigger clone lies one nucleotide off. These data belong to a study of CD8+CD57+ T cells in acquired aplastic anemia (dated by TCRdb to about 2018). In terms of the full investigation: Extracted DNA from sorted CD4+ and CD8+ cells averaged approximately 3 ug, ranging from roughly 0.17 to 30 ug. CD8+CD57+ expansion was defined as frequency above the mean frequency observed in healthy subjects.

V lost 10 bases and J lost 6 bases, and the count of bases not matched to a germline gene is 11. The CDR3 covers 14 residues, taking in both the cysteine and the phenylalanine. The retained sequence is limited to the CDR3, 42 bases, with the frame set at the first base. CDR1 and CDR2 are drawn from the germline V gene (reference sequence): PRHDT, FYEKMQ. Flow cytometry had shown CD8+CD57+ cell expansion in the patients selected for sequencing. Every patient had a diagnosis of severe acquired aplastic anemia based on International Study of Aplastic Anemia and Agranulocytosis and Camitta criteria. At the time blood was sampled, none of the patients had received any therapy. TCR repertoires of sorted CD4+ and CD8+ blood T cells from severe aplastic anemia patients and healthy subjects were deep-sequenced in the study. Patients were enrolled in the USA under clinicaltrials.gov protocols 00001620, 01623167, 00001397, 00071045, 00081523 and 00961064. Ficoll-Paque density gradient centrifugation was used to isolate peripheral blood mononuclear cells. Before DNA extraction, CD4+ and CD8+ T cells were sorted by FACS or by magnetic beads.

General conclusions and limits of the study: Although roughly 30 CD8+ CDR3 sequences were shared by patients and controls, these sequences appeared highly expressed in patients and within the immunodominant clones of patients. Between patients and healthy controls, no significant difference in CD8+ Simpson's diversity was found (P=0.060).

Genomic DNA served as template for TCR beta VDJ combination and CDR3 sequence profiling. An Illumina HiSeq 2000 was used for TCR repertoire sequencing. Per the original workflow: TRBV/TRBJ rearrangement plots, CDR3 size and DJ length profiles, and Simpson's diversity index were used to assess repertoires. The most abundant DNA sequence in the deep sequencing data was taken as the immunodominant clone. CDR3 amino acid sequences were screened for sharing across subjects and were compared with published repertoires and the VDJdb database. TCRdb trimmed the raw reads at Q25, called clones with MiXCR and kept productive beta chains. All rows with the same CDR3 protein become a single entry with the most common DNA and genes. TCRdb's processing, not the study's, gives the V and J calls here. The sample data list roughly 240,000 distinct CDR3 sequences, and around 45% of these were observed just once. 7.8% of the sample comes from the top ten.

Sequencing input: sorted CD4+, CD8+, or CD8+CD57+ T cells (not recorded which) from PBMCs. The receptor chain draws on TRBV13 and TRBJ2-3, with 9 bases matching TRBD2. This TCR was sampled from a human donor with aplastic anemia. The CDR3 protein sequence reads: CATSFSGSGDTQYF. Read as DNA, the sequence is TGTGCCACCTCGTTTAGCGGGAGTGGGGATACGCAGTATTTT.